Listed below are T cell receptor beta chains from one sample, sequenced in a study of PD-1 blockade in classical Hodgkin lymphoma. Produced via immunoSEQ multiplex PCR; TCRdb's table is partial and in-frame only. The data contain over 45,000 clones, around 73% of them singletons. The sample in question was peripheral blood mononuclear cells (PBMCs), obtained before the second cycle of nivolumab. All receptors come from a human donor with classical Hodgkin lymphoma. Each CDR3 is given with its conserved first and last residue. The D gene is left open where the match is weak. Size is stated for part of the rows, as once, few or many counts, or as a class when the clone is expanded.

TGCGCCAGCAGCTGGACTCGGGACCCCTCCTACGAGCAGTACTTC CASSWTRDPSYEQYF TRBV5-1 NA TRBJ2-7 NA
TGTGCCAGCAGGGATACAGGGTTGAGCACCGGGGAGCTGTTTTTT CASRDTGLSTGELFF TRBV25-1 NA TRBJ2-2 NA
TGCGCCAGCAGCCAAAGGGGGGGGACTCAAGAGACCCAGTACTTC CASSQRGGTQETQYF TRBV4-1 NA TRBJ2-5 NA
TGTGCCAGCAGCCAGGACCCGTGGACAGGGACCTACGAGCAGTACTTC CASSQDPWTGTYEQYF TRBV4-2 NA TRBJ2-7 TRBD1
TGTGCCAGCAGCTTTCGGGGACCCACAGATACGCAGTATTTT CASSFRGPTDTQYF TRBV7-3 many TRBJ2-3 NA
TGTGCCAGCAGTGACCTACAGGCGAGGGACGAGCAGTACTTC CASSDLQARDEQYF TRBV6-6 NA TRBJ2-7 NA
TGTGCCAGCAGCGAAACGACTAGTCCTATAGTGCAGTTCTTC CASSETTSPIVQFF TRBV7-9 NA TRBJ2-1 NA
TGTGCCAGCAAGGGACTAGCGAGGTACAATGAGCAGTTCTTC CASKGLARYNEQFF TRBV27 NA TRBJ2-1 TRBD2
TGTGCCAGCAGCTTATTGGCAGCTCGCACAGATACGCAGTATTTT CASSLLAARTDTQYF TRBV7-9 NA TRBJ2-3 NA
TGCGCCAGCAGCTTGGCCGCTAGCGGGAGGCAGACCGGGGAGCTGTTTTTT CASSLAASGRQTGELFF TRBV5-1 NA TRBJ2-2 TRBD2
TGTGCCAGTCACCTCGGGCTGGCGACGAACACTGAAGCTTTCTTT CASHLGLATNTEAFF TRBV19 NA TRBJ1-1 NA
TGTGCCAGCAGCCGGGACGACCGTCACGAGCAGTACTTC CASSRDDRHEQYF TRBV7-3 NA TRBJ2-7 NA
TGTGCCAGCAGCGTACGACCTACCACAGATACGCAGTATTTT CASSVRPTTDTQYF TRBV9 few TRBJ2-3 NA
TGTGCCAGCTTTACAGGTAGCAATCAGCCCCAGCATTTT CASFTGSNQPQHF TRBV6-1 few TRBJ1-5 NA
TGTGCCAGTAGTATCGGTGAGGGATGGCCTTTCTTT CASSIGEGWPFF TRBV19 NA TRBJ1-1 NA
TGTGCCAGCAGCTTACCGGGGGCGGCTGAGGAGACCCAGTACTTC CASSLPGAAEETQYF TRBV7-9 NA TRBJ2-5 NA
TGTGCCAGCAGCCCCATGGAGACCCAGTACTTC CASSPMETQYF TRBV7-2 NA TRBJ2-5 NA
TGTGCTAGTGGTTCGAGGACTATTTCGTACGAGCAGTACTTC CASGSRTISYEQYF TRBV12-5 NA TRBJ2-7 NA
TGTGCCAGCAGAGAAAGATTACAGGGGCACTATGGCTACACCTTC CASRERLQGHYGYTF TRBV2 NA TRBJ1-2 TRBD1
TGTGCCAGCAGTTACTCGGGGGACAGAGCCTACGAGCAGTACTTC CASSYSGDRAYEQYF TRBV6-6 NA TRBJ2-7 TRBD1
TGTGCCAGCAGCTTTGCCCCGGGACAGGCTAATGAAAAACTGTTTTTT CASSFAPGQANEKLFF TRBV7-9 NA TRBJ1-4 TRBD1
TGTGCCGGAACCTGGACTAGCGGGACCCACAATGAGCAGTTCTTC CAGTWTSGTHNEQFF TRBV30 NA TRBJ2-1 TRBD2
TGTGCCAGCAGCCCCCGAGGCACCGGCACAGATACGCAGTATTTT CASSPRGTGTDTQYF TRBV9 NA TRBJ2-3 NA
TGTGCCAGCAGCCTCCTCACCGGGACTAGCGGGGCCTACGAGCAGTACTTC CASSLLTGTSGAYEQYF TRBV4-2 NA TRBJ2-7 TRBD2
TGTGCCAGTAGCTTCTCGACAGGAGCCAATCAGCCCCAGCATTTT CASSFSTGANQPQHF TRBV19 NA TRBJ1-5 NA
TGTGCCAGCAGCTTAACAGGGGGCGTTGGAAACACCATATATTTT CASSLTGGVGNTIYF TRBV7-3 NA TRBJ1-3 TRBD1
TGTGCCAGCAGCGCAGGGGTGAACACTGAAGCTTTCTTT CASSAGVNTEAFF TRBV6-1 few TRBJ1-1 NA
TGTGCCAGCTCACCACAGGGGCGTAAGGGCACCGGGGAGCTGTTTTTT CASSPQGRKGTGELFF TRBV18 NA TRBJ2-2 NA
TGTGCCAGCAGTGGGACTAGCGGGGCCTACGAGCAGTACTTC CASSGTSGAYEQYF TRBV2 NA TRBJ2-7 TRBD2
TGCGCCAGCAGCTTCCGAGCGAGTCTAGAGACCCAGTACTTC CASSFRASLETQYF TRBV5-1 NA TRBJ2-5 NA
TGTGCCAGCAGCCAAGGAAGCGGGGCCAATCAGCCCCAGCATTTT CASSQGSGANQPQHF TRBV14 NA TRBJ1-5 NA